This T cell receptor (beta chain) stems from a study of T-cell reconstitution after alpha-beta-depleted transplantation in children. Study conclusions and caveats: It was surviving recipient T cells and thymic progenitors that gave some patients high TCRbeta diversity at day 60. Among T cells one year after transplant, newly produced cells accounted for most counts and diversity. Several hundred rapidly expanded clones from non-depleted graft cells reportedly supplied alpha-beta T cells about two months post-transplant.

Unique molecular identifiers were incorporated when the TCRbeta library was constructed. TCRdb re-analysed the PCR reads in MiXCR, keeping a single row per CDR3 protein. Among more than 75,000 distinct CDR3 sequences listed, under 25% were seen once. Germline loops: CDR1 MNHNS, CDR2 SASEGT. This CDR3 comprises 15 residues. V dropped 6 bases and J dropped 3; count of bases not matched to a gene: 7. As to this clonotype: Its matching antigen is unknown.

The input for sequencing was PBMCs, taken before TCRalphabeta/CD19-depleted stem cell transplant. The clonotype was recovered from a boy aged 2-9 years with acute lymphoblastic leukemia, due to receive a stem cell transplant. This chain uses TRBV6-1 with TRBJ1-4; 7 bases fit TRBD1. CDR3 nucleotide sequence: TGTGCCAGCAGACCAGACGGGACAGCTAATGAAAAACTGTTTTTT. Its translation: CASRPDGTANEKLFF.